A single sample is the source of the 27 T cell receptor beta chains below, sequenced in a study of cytomegalovirus exposure and HLA in healthy donors. The PCR contained 60 Vbeta and 13 Jbeta primers. Method: immunoSEQ multiplex PCR; TCRdb's copy keeps in-frame clones and lacks some. The repertoire holds roughly 200,000 clones, with roughly 80% as singletons. Sequencing input: PBMCs. These receptors were collected from a woman aged 18 to 35 in good health and CMV-seronegative.

The J gene is TRBJ1-1, the V gene TRBV9; D is perhaps TRBD1 (6 bases). The CDR3 spans 15 residues. The V end lost 3 bases, the J end lost 0 bases, and 12 bases lay between the germline ends. Looked up from germline, CDR1 is SGDLS and CDR2 is YYNGEE. The DNA for the CDR3 is TGTGCCAGCAGCGCGGCAGGGGACATGAACACTGAAGCTTTCTTT. Protein product: CASSAAGDMNTEAFF.

The rearrangement uses TRBV5-5 and TRBJ1-1; the D is unclear. From germline, CDR1 is SGHKS and CDR2 YYEKEE (reference sequence). The CDR3 is 14 amino acids. Trimming left V 4 bases short and J 3 bases short, with 13 bases between. CDR3 sequence reads: CASSQNSGDTEAFF. Here the CDR3 DNA reads TGTGCCAGCAGCCAAAACAGCGGGGACACTGAAGCTTTCTTT.

The gene calls are TRBV19 and TRBJ1-1; D may be TRBD1 (6 bases). Germline CDR1 reads LNHDA; CDR2 reads SQIVND (reference sequence). The length of the CDR3 is 14 residues. V lost 6 bases, J lost 4 bases, and 15 bases lay in between. The CDR3 protein is CASSPRGASTEAFF. Written as DNA, the CDR3 is TGTGCCAGTAGCCCCCGGGGGGCCAGCACTGAAGCTTTCTTT.

This clone has a handful of counts. V is TRBV4-1 and J is TRBJ1-2, with 12 bases identical to TRBD1. Trimming removed 4 bases from V and 8 bases from J; junction bases left unmatched: 5. The germline V gene encodes CDR1 MGHRA and CDR2 YSYEKL. CDR3 length equals 14 residues. The CDR3 region has the DNA TGCGCCAGCAGCCCGGGACAGGGGGCGTTCGGCTACACCTTC. It specifies CASSPGQGAFGYTF.

The chain is built from TRBV18 and TRBJ2-1; 15 bases fit TRBD2. This CDR3 is 14 amino acids long. Germline values: CDR1 KGHSH, CDR2 LQKENI. The V and J ends lost 10 bases and 7 bases, in that order; junction bases with no gene match: 5. CDR3 bases: TGTGCCACCGCGGGGACTAGCGGGAGGAATGAGCAGTTCTTC. Its protein is CATAGTSGRNEQFF.

The V and J genes are TRBV30 and TRBJ1-4; tentatively, D is TRBD1 (6 bases). CDR1 and CDR2 from the germline V gene are GTSNPN and SVGIG (reference sequence). The length of the CDR3 is 15 residues. V lost 2 bases, J lost 7 bases, and 17 bases lay in between. The CDR3 coding sequence is TGTGCCTGGAGTCAAGGGGGGGCGCGGGGTGAAAAACTGTTTTTT. As protein: CAWSQGGARGEKLFF.

The chain is built from TRBV4-3 and TRBJ2-7; TRBD2 matches at 7 bases. With V trimmed by 0 bases and J by 2 bases, 4 bases remained unmatched. CDR1 and CDR2 (germline): LGHNA, YSLEER. CDR3 length equals 15 residues. In DNA, the CDR3 is TGCGCCAGCAGCCAAGATGTACGGGAGGCCTACGAGCAGTACTTC. This translates into CASSQDVREAYEQYF.

The rearrangement joins TRBV25-1 to TRBJ2-1; 7 bases are a match to TRBD2. The CDR3 runs 18 residues. Germline V gene sequence: CDR1 MGHDK, CDR2 SYGVNS. The junction had 16 bases not matched to a gene; V was cut back by 3 bases and J by 5 bases. Written as DNA, the CDR3 is TGTGCCAGCAGTGACGTGCGGGGAGCGGGAAGGCCCGACAATGAGCAGTTCTTC. This codes for CASSDVRGAGRPDNEQFF. Supplemented by reference TRBV25-1 and TRBJ2-1, the full variable domain reads EADIYQTPRYLVIGTGKKITLECSQTMGHDKMYWYQQDPGMELHLIHYSYGVNSTEKGDLSSESTVSRIRTEHFPLTLESARPSHTSQYLCASSDVRGAGRPDNEQFFGPGTRLTVL.

The genes are TRBV6-6 and TRBJ1-5; possibly TRBD1 for D (6 bases). The CDR3 length is 15 residues. CDR1 is MNHNY, CDR2 SVGAGI, per germline (reference sequence). V lost 7 bases, J lost 1 base, and 14 bases lay in between. DNA for the CDR3: TGTGCCAGCACCCCGGGACACCGGAGCAATCAGCCCCAGCATTTT. Protein: CASTPGHRSNQPQHF.

This clone has a single count. The chain employs TRBV18 and TRBJ2-3; 12 positions agree with TRBD2. Germline V gene data show CDR1 as KGHSH and CDR2 as LQKENI. CDR3 length: 18 amino acids. J gave up 1 base and V 3 bases, and 8 bases lay outside the gene matches. CDR3 nucleotide sequence: TGTGCCAGCTCACCCCTCCCTGGACTAGCGGGACGCACAGATACGCAGTATTTT. Translation: CASSPLPGLAGRTDTQYF.

This clone was seen only a few times. The gene calls are TRBV12-5 and TRBJ1-1, with a weak D call TRBD1 (6 bases). The CDR3 contains 14 residues. CDR1 is LGHNT, CDR2 FRNRAP, per germline. V was cut by 1 base and J by 5 bases, with 11 bases left in between. The CDR3 reads CASGLDRVPTEAFF. The CDR3 nucleotides are TGTGCTAGTGGTTTGGACAGGGTTCCTACTGAAGCTTTCTTT.

V is TRBV10-1 and J is TRBJ2-2; D is uncertain. Trimming took off 2 bases at V and 0 bases at J, with 4 bases between the two ends. Germline assignment: CDR1 WNHNN and CDR2 SYGVQD (reference sequence). This CDR3 comprises 14 residues. The CDR3 spells CASSEVANTGELFF. The CDR3 DNA reads as TGCGCCAGCAGTGAGGTCGCGAACACCGGGGAGCTGTTTTTT.

J is TRBJ1-3 and V is TRBV18; TRBD1 is a possible D gene (5 bases). The CDR3 has 12 residues. The germline gives CDR1 KGHSH, CDR2 LQKENI. The V and J ends lost 5 bases and 8 bases respectively, with 10 bases between them. The DNA of the CDR3 is TGTGCCAGCTCAGCAGGGTTGGACACCATATATTTT. This gives the protein CASSAGLDTIYF.

The V call is TRBV7-6, the J call TRBJ2-7; TRBD2 might be the D (7 bases). The germline V gene encodes CDR1 SGHVS and CDR2 FNYEAQ. This CDR3 is 14 amino acids long. Between the trimmed V and J ends, which lost 10 bases and 4 bases, there was a span of 20 bases. CDR3 protein: CATPSVRGGYEQYV. CDR3 sequence (DNA): TGTGCCACGCCCAGTGTTAGGGGGGGGTACGAGCAGTACGTC.

The chain has TRBV6-1 and TRBJ1-4, with D hard to call. Trimming shortened V by 2 bases and J by 3 bases, and 10 bases separated the two germline ends. The CDR3 covers 15 residues. From germline, CDR1 is MNHNS and CDR2 SASEGT. CDR3 sequence (DNA): TGTGCCAGCAGTGAAACGGGGAGAGCTAATGAAAAACTGTTTTTT. This encodes CASSETGRANEKLFF.

V and J are TRBV5-1 and TRBJ1-4; no clear D gene. Germline V lookup: CDR1 SGHRS, CDR2 YFSETQ. The V end was cut by 0 bases, the J end by 10 bases, with 10 bases between. The CDR3 runs to 13 residues. CDR3 region: CASSLEARGKLFF. CDR3 nucleotides: TGCGCCAGCAGCTTGGAGGCCCGGGGAAAACTGTTTTTT. The whole variable domain, filled in from reference TRBV5-1 and TRBJ1-4, reads KAGVTQTPRYLIKTRGQQVTLSCSPISGHRSVSWYQQTPGQGLQFLFEYFSETQRNKGNFPGRFSGRQFSNSRSEMNVSTLELGDSALYLCASSLEARGKLFFGSGTQLSVL.

The chain links TRBV11-2 to TRBJ1-1, with D possibly TRBD1 on 6 matching bases. This CDR3 contains 14 residues. CDR1 is SGHAT, CDR2 FQNNGV, per germline. V lost 1 base and J 1 base, leaving 7 bases between the germline ends. The CDR3 DNA reads as TGTGCCAGCAGCTTAGCCAGGGGGAACACTGAAGCTTTCTTT. Translation: CASSLARGNTEAFF.

The V and J genes are TRBV4-3 and TRBJ2-1, with D hard to call. The CDR3 extends over 14 amino acids. Germline V gene data show CDR1 as LGHNA and CDR2 as YSLEER. V lost 0 bases to trimming and J lost 3 bases, with 6 bases between them. As DNA, the CDR3 is TGCGCCAGCAGCCAAGACCCCCTCTACAATGAGCAGTTCTTC. Its protein product is CASSQDPLYNEQFF.

Of note for this clone: Sequence at one end of the junction differs from germline and may be a read error. This sample includes further DNA sequences coding for the same CDR3. V and J are TRBV4-2 and TRBJ1-1; the D is unclear. Germline CDR1 reads LGHNA; CDR2 reads YNFKEQ. CDR3 length equals 14 residues. This CDR3 reads CASSQARENTEAFF. CDR3 bases: TGTGCCAGCAGCCAAGCCCGGGAGAACACTGAGGCTTTCTTT.

V gene TRBV4-3 combines with J gene TRBJ1-4, with 8 bases lining up with TRBD1. The CDR3 is 12 residues long. The germline gives CDR1 LGHNA, CDR2 YSLEER. Trimming took 4 bases from V and 10 from J; bases not matched to a gene: 2. CDR3 in DNA: TGCGCCAGCAGCCTCACAGGGGGAAAACTGTTTTTT. Protein: CASSLTGGKLFF.

The chain joins TRBV4-1 to TRBJ1-2; 7 bases are shared with TRBD1. Germline CDR1 and CDR2: MGHRA and YSYEKL. The V segment lost 4 bases and the J segment 4 bases; nucleotides outside the gene matches: 12. This CDR3 has 16 residues. The CDR3 is CASSRKGTAFGYGYTF. The CDR3 DNA sequence: TGCGCCAGCAGCCGAAAAGGGACAGCCTTCGGCTATGGCTACACCTTC.

This sequence joins TRBV19 and TRBJ1-1, with 8 positions matching TRBD1. The CDR3 totals 16 residues. The ends lost 7 bases at V and 10 bases at J; junction bases unmatched: 20. The germline gives CDR1 LNHDA, CDR2 SQIVND (reference sequence). The CDR3 spells CASTPLRETGVFGAFF. DNA of the CDR3: TGTGCCAGTACCCCACTAAGGGAGACAGGGGTATTTGGAGCTTTCTTT.

The rearrangement joins TRBV4-2 to TRBJ2-3; D is possibly TRBD2 (5 bases). The germline V gene encodes CDR1 LGHNA and CDR2 YNFKEQ. Trimming left V 6 bases short and J 6 bases short, with 16 bases between. CDR3 length equals 14 residues. CDR3 nucleotides: TGTGCCAGCAGTGAACCCAGCGGCGGGGATACGCAGTATTTT. Amino acid sequence: CASSEPSGGDTQYF.

The chain joins TRBV9 to TRBJ1-1, with 10 bases aligning to TRBD1. This CDR3 spans 15 amino acids. CDR1 and CDR2 (germline): SGDLS, YYNGEE. V shed 3 bases, J shed 7 bases, and the junction held 9 bases outside the gene matches. The DNA of the CDR3 is TGTGCCAGCAGCGCGGGACAGGGGTTGTTTAGTGAAGCTTTCTTT. This codes for CASSAGQGLFSEAFF.

CDR3 sequence reads: CASSLGTSGHYNEQFF. The CDR3 bases are TGTGCCAGTAGTCTTGGGACTAGCGGACATTACAATGAGCAGTTCTTC. This sequence joins TRBV19 and TRBJ2-1, with TRBD2 matching over 11 bases. Germline V CDR1 and CDR2: LNHDA, SQIVND (reference sequence). The CDR3 is 16 amino acids. Trimming cost V 5 bases and J 4 bases; bases outside gene matches: 7.

The sample holds a few counts of this clone. The rearrangement uses TRBV20-1 and TRBJ1-2; D gene unclear. This CDR3 is 11 amino acids long. V lost 8 bases to trimming and J lost 10 bases, with 17 bases between them. Germline CDR1 and CDR2: DFQATT and SNEGSKA (reference sequence). CDR3 bases: TGCAGTCCCATGGGTTCAGCGCCCTACACCTTC. Translation: CSPMGSAPYTF.

The rearrangement uses TRBV4-1 and TRBJ1-2; D gene ambiguous. CDR1 is MGHRA, CDR2 YSYEKL, per germline. The V end was cut by 1 base, the J end by 8 bases, with 14 bases between. There are 14 residues in the CDR3. CDR3 in DNA: TGCGCCAGCAGCCAAGTTGTTCGGTCGATGGGCTACACCTTC. Protein product: CASSQVVRSMGYTF.